This TCR beta chain is drawn from a study of technical replicates of blood from several donors. Generated by immunoSEQ multiplex PCR, the TCRdb table keeps only in-frame clones and is missing some. Of approximately 88,000 clones listed, about 93% were seen once; the top ten hold about 0.23%. Germline V CDR1 and CDR2: SGHAT, FQNNGV. The V and J ends lost 4 bases and 4 bases respectively, with 13 bases between them. The length of the CDR3 is 15 residues. The source of this sequence is a human donor in good health. The rearrangement joins TRBV11-2 to TRBJ1-4; D remains ambiguous. Sequencing was carried out using T cells isolated from PBMCs. In DNA, the CDR3 is TGTGCCAGCAGCTCCACCCGTTCCGGTAATGAAAAACTGTTTTTT. This gives the protein CASSSTRSGNEKLFF.